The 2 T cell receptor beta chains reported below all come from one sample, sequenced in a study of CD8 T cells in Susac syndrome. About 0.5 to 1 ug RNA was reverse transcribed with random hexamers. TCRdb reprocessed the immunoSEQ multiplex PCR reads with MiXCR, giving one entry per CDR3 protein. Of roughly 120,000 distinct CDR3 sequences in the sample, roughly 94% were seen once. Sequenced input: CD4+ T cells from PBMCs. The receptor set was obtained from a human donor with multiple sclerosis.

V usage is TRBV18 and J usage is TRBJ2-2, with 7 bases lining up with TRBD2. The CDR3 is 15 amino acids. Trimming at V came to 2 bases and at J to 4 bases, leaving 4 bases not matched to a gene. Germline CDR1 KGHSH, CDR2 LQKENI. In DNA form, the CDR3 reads TGTGCCAGCTCACCAGACATAGCGGGCACCGGGGAGCTGTTTTTT. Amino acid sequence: CASSPDIAGTGELFF.

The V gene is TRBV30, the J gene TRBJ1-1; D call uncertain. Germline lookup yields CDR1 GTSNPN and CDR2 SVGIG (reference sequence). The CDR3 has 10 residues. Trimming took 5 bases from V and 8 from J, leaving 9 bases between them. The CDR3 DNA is TGTGCCTGGGGCCGAGTAGAAGCTTTCTTT. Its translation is CAWGRVEAFF.